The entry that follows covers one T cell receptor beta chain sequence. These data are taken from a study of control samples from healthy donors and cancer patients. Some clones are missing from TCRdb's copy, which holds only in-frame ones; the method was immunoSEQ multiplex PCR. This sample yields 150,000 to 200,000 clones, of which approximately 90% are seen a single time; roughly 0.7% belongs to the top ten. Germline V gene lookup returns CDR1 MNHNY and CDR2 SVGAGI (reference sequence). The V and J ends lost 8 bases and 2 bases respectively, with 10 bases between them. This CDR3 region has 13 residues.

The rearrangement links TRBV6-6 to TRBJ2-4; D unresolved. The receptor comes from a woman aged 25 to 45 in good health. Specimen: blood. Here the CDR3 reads CASAQYSKNIQYF. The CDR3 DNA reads TGTGCCAGCGCTCAGTATTCCAAAAACATTCAGTACTTC.